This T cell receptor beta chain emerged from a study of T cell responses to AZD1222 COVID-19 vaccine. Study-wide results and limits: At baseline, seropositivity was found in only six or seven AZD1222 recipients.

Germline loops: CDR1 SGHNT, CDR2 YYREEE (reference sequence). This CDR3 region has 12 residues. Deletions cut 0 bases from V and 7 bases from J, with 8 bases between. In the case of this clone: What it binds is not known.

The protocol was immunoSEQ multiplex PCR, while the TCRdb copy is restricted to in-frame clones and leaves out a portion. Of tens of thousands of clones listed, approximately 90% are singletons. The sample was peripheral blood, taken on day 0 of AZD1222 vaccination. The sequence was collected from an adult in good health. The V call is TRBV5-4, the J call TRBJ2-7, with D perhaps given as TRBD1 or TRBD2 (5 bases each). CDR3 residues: CASSLGGVEQYF. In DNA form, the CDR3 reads TGTGCCAGCAGCTTGGGAGGGGTTGAGCAGTACTTC. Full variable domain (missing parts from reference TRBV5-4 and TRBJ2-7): ETGVTQSPTHLIKTRGQQVTLRCSSQSGHNTVSWYQQALGQGPQFIFQYYREEENGRGNFPPRFSGLQFPNYSSELNVNALELDDSALYLCASSLGGVEQYFGPGTRLTVT.